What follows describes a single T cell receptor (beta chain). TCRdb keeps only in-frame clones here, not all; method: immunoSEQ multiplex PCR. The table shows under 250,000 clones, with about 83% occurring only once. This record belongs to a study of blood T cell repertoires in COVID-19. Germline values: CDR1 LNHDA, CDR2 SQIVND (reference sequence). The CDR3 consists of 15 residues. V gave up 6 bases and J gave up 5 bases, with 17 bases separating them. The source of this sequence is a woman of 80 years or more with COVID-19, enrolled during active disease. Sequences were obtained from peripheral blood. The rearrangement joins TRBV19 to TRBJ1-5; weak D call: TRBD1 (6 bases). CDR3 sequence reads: CASSSDSSDYQPQHF. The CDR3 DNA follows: TGTGCCAGTAGCTCGGACAGCTCAGATTATCAGCCCCAGCATTTT.